One T cell receptor (beta chain) is described in this entry. The data originate from a study of PD-1 blockade in classical Hodgkin lymphoma. The protocol was immunoSEQ multiplex PCR, while the TCRdb copy is restricted to in-frame clones and leaves out a portion. The table includes approximately 25,000 clones, 60% to 80% detected once. Germline CDR1 and CDR2: MNHEY and SMNVEV (reference sequence). V lost 4 bases and J lost 8; bases outside the gene matches: 5. The CDR3 loop spans 13 amino acids. Each of the patients experienced relapse following autologous stem cell transplantation, and their brentuximab vedotin exposure differed.

This rearrangement joins TRBV27 to TRBJ2-1; 7 positions match TRBD2. The sample consisted of peripheral blood mononuclear cells (PBMCs), taken at baseline. The TCR comes from a human donor with classical Hodgkin lymphoma. The DNA of the CDR3 is TGTGCCAGCAGTTCCCGGGGGGAAGATGAGCAGTTCTTC. Translation: CASSSRGEDEQFF.